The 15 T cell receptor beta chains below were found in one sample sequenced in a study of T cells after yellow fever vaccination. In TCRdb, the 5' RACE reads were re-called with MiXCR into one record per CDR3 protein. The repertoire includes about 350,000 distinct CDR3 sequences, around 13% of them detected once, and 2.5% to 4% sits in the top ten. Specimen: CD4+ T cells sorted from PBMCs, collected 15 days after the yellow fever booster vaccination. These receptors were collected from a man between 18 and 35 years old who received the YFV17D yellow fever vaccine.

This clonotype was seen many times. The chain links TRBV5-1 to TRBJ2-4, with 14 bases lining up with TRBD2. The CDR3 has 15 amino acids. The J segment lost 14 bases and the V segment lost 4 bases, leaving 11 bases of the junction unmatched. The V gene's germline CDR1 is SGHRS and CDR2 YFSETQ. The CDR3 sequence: CASSQGTSGGPKEYF. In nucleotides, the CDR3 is TGCGCCAGCAGCCAAGGGACTAGCGGGGGACCTAAGGAGTACTTC. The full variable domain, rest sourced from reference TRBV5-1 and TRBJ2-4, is KAGVTQTPRYLIKTRGQQVTLSCSPISGHRSVSWYQQTPGQGLQFLFEYFSETQRNKGNFPGRFSGRQFSNSRSEMNVSTLELGDSALYLCASSQGTSGGPKEYFGAGTRLSVL.

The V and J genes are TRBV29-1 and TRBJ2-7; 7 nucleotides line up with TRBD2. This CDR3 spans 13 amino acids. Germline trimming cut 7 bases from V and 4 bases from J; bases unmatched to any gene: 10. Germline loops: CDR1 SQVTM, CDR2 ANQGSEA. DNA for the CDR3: TGCAGCGCAGGGAGGGGTTTTAATTACGAGCAGTACTTC. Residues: CSAGRGFNYEQYF.

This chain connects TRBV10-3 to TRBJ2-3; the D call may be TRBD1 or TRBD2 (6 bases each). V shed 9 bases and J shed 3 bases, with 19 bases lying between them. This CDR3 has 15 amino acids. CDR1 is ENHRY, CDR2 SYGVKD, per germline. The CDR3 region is CAIQRGEALTDTQYF. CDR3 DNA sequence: TGTGCCATACAGAGGGGGGAGGCACTTACAGATACGCAGTATTTT.

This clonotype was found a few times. CDR3 amino acids: CASSLVVEGGSPLHF. The DNA of the CDR3 is TGTGCCAGCAGCTTAGTGGTAGAGGGAGGCTCACCCCTCCACTTT. The V and J genes are TRBV7-2 and TRBJ1-6; D ambiguous. CDR1 is SGHTA and CDR2 is FQGNSA in the germline V gene. Trimming left V 1 base short and J 10 bases short, with 14 bases between. This CDR3 contains 15 residues.

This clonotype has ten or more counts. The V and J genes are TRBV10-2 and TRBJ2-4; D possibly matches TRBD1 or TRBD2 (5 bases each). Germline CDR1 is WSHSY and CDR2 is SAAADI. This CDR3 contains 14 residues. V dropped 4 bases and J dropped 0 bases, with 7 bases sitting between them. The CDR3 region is CASSAGTAKNIQYF. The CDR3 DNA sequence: TGCGCCAGCAGTGCCGGGACAGCCAAAAACATTCAGTACTTC.

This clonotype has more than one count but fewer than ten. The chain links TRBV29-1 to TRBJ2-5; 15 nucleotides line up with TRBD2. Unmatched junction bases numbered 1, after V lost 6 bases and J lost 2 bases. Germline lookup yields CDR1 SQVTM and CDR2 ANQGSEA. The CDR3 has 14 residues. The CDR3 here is CSVGTSGGQETQYF. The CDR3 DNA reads TGCAGCGTGGGGACTAGCGGGGGGCAAGAGACCCAGTACTTC.

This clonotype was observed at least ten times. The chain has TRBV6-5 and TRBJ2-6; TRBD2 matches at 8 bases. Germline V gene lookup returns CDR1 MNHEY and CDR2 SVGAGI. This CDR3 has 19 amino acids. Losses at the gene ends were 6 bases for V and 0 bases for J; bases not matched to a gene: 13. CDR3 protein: CASSLFPAGVPSGANVLTF. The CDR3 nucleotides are TGTGCCAGCAGCCTCTTCCCAGCGGGGGTTCCCTCTGGGGCCAACGTCCTGACTTTC.

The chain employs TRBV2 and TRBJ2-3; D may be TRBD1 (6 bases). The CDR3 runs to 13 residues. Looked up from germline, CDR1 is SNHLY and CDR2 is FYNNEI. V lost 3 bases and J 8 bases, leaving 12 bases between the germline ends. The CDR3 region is CASSDGVQGTQYF. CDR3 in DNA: TGTGCCAGCAGTGATGGGGTACAGGGTACGCAGTATTTT.

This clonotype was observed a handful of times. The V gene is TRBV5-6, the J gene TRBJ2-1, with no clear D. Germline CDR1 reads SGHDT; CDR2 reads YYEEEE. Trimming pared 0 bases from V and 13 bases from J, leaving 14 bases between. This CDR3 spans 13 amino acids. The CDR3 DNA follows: TGTGCCAGCAGCTTGGAATTTGGCTATTTCCAGTTCTTC. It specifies CASSLEFGYFQFF.

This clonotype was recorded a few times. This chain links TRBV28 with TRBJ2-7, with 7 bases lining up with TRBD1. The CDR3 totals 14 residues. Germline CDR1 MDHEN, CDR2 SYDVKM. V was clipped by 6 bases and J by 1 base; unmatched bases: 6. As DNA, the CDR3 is TGTGCCAGCAGCCGACAGGGAAGGTCCTACGAGCAGTACGTC. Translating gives CASSRQGRSYEQYV.

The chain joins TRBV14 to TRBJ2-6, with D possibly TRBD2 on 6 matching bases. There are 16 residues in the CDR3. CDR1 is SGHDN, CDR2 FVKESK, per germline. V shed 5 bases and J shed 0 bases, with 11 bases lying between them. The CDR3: CASSRGLHSGANVLTF. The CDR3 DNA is TGTGCCAGCAGCAGGGGACTTCACTCTGGGGCCAACGTCCTGACTTTC.

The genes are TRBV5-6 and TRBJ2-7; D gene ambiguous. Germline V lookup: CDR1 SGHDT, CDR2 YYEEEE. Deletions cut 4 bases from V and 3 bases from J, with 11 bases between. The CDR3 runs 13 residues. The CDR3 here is CASSLWVFYEQYV. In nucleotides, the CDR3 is TGTGCCAGCAGCCTCTGGGTCTTCTACGAGCAGTACGTC.

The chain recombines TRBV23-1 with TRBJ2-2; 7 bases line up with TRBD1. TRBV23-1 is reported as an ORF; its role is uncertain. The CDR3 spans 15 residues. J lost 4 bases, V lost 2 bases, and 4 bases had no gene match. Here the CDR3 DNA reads TGCGCCAGCAGTCAAACACGGGACAGCACCGGGGAGCTGTTTTTT. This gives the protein CASSQTRDSTGELFF.

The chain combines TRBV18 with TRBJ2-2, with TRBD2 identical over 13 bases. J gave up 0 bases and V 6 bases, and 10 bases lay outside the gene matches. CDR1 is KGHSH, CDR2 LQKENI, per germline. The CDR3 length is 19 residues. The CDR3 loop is CASSPKTTSGGTNTGELFF. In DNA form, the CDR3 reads TGTGCCAGCTCGCCTAAGACGACTAGCGGGGGGACGAACACCGGGGAGCTGTTTTTT.

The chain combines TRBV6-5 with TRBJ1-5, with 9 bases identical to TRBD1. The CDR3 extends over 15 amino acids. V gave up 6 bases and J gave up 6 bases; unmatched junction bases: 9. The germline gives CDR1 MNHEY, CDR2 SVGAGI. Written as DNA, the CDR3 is TGTGCCAGCAGACCGACAGGGGGGTATAGTCAGCCCCAGCATTTT. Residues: CASRPTGGYSQPQHF.